This passage covers 14 T cell receptor beta chains from one sample sequenced in a study of cytomegalovirus exposure and HLA in healthy donors. TCRdb's table, derived via immunoSEQ multiplex PCR, lists solely in-frame clones and lacks some. This table has over 150,000 clones, roughly 88% appearing once. The material sequenced was PBMCs. The receptors were sampled from a woman in her 30s in good health and CMV-seropositive.

The J gene is TRBJ2-3, the V gene TRBV11-3; weak D call: TRBD1 (7 bases). The V and J ends lost 2 bases and 4 bases respectively, with 10 bases between them. The CDR3 is made up of 14 amino acids. The germline gives CDR1 SGHNT, CDR2 YENEEA. CDR3 amino acids: CASSLSRGADTQYF. The CDR3 DNA follows: TGTGCCAGCAGCTTATCCAGGGGGGCAGATACGCAGTATTTT.

The V and J genes are TRBV9 and TRBJ2-3, with 15 bases aligning to TRBD2. CDR3 size: 16 residues. Germline assignment: CDR1 SGDLS and CDR2 YYNGEE. Germline trimming cut 3 bases from V and 5 bases from J; bases unmatched to any gene: 4. The DNA for the CDR3 is TGTGCCAGCAGCGACTGGACTAGCGGGAGGGGAGATACGCAGTATTTT. It codes for CASSDWTSGRGDTQYF.

The gene calls are TRBV5-8 and TRBJ1-5, with unresolved D. The CDR3 is 13 amino acids. Trimming left V 0 bases short and J 9 bases short, with 10 bases between. The germline V gene has CDR1 SGHTS and CDR2 YDEGEE. The CDR3 DNA follows: TGTGCCAGCAGCTTGGACCCGGCGGGGCCCCAGCATTTT. Amino acid sequence: CASSLDPAGPQHF.

This clone occurred a few times. V usage is TRBV7-6 and J usage is TRBJ1-5, with 7 bases matching TRBD1. After removal of 5 bases from V and 2 bases from J, the junction contained 3 bases not matched to a gene. Germline-derived CDR1 and CDR2 are SGHVS and FNYEAQ. The CDR3 runs to 14 residues. The CDR3 nucleotides are TGTGCCAGCAGCCCTGGGACAGGCAATCAGCCCCAGCATTTT. This encodes CASSPGTGNQPQHF.

V usage is TRBV7-2 and J usage is TRBJ1-2; TRBD1 aligns across 10 bases. Germline CDR1 reads SGHTA; CDR2 reads FQGNSA. The CDR3 extends over 17 amino acids. J lost 4 bases, V lost 1 base, and 9 bases had no gene match. The CDR3 loop reads CASSLGRDRGGGYGYTF. The CDR3 region has the DNA TGTGCCAGCAGCTTAGGCAGGGACAGGGGAGGAGGCTATGGCTACACCTTC.

This clone was counted between two and nine times. The chain employs TRBV9 and TRBJ2-7; weak D call: TRBD2 (6 bases). V was clipped by 3 bases and J by 5 bases, with 12 bases between them. CDR1 SGDLS and CDR2 YYNGEE come from the germline V gene. CDR3 size: 13 residues. The CDR3 protein is CASSARPGDEQYF. The CDR3 coding sequence is TGTGCCAGCAGCGCCCGACCGGGAGACGAGCAGTACTTC.

In this sample, this clone turned up a few times. Other DNA variants within this sample encode the same CDR3. V usage is TRBV18 and J usage is TRBJ1-1; TRBD1 is a possible D gene (6 bases). The CDR3 runs 11 residues. The germline V gene encodes CDR1 KGHSH and CDR2 LQKENI. V dropped 9 bases and J dropped 5 bases, with 10 bases sitting between them. CDR3 DNA: TGTGCCAGTTCAGGGGAGACTGAAGCTTTCTTT. Translation gives CASSGETEAFF.

The genes are TRBV6-5 and TRBJ2-3; the D gene is possibly TRBD2 (6 bases). Trimming removed 4 bases at V and 7 bases at J, with 18 bases between. This CDR3 comprises 15 residues. The germline gives CDR1 MNHEY, CDR2 SVGAGI. The CDR3 loop reads CASSSYRGLQHTQYF. The CDR3, as DNA: TGTGCCAGCAGTTCGTACCGTGGACTACAACATACGCAGTATTTT.

V and J are TRBV7-2 and TRBJ2-5; 7 bases are a match to TRBD1. The CDR3 runs to 14 residues. J lost 5 bases, V lost 5 bases, and 8 bases had no gene match. The germline gives CDR1 SGHTA, CDR2 FQGNSA. CDR3 protein: CASSAPTGIETQYF. In DNA form, the CDR3 reads TGTGCCAGCAGCGCCCCGACAGGGATCGAGACCCAGTACTTC.

The V call is TRBV29-1, the J call TRBJ2-2, with 10 bases aligning to TRBD1. The trim removed 6 bases at V and 1 base at J, leaving 5 bases unmatched. The germline V gene has CDR1 SQVTM and CDR2 ANQGSEA. CDR3 length equals 15 residues. This chain's CDR3 is CSVDRGPGNTGELFF. The CDR3 coding sequence is TGCAGCGTAGACAGGGGGCCGGGGAACACCGGGGAGCTGTTTTTT.

In its sample, this clone was seen a few times. The V and J genes are TRBV9 and TRBJ1-3; perhaps TRBD1 as D (5 bases). The CDR3 consists of 15 residues. V was clipped by 3 bases and J by 0 bases, with 10 bases between them. Germline-derived CDR1 and CDR2 are SGDLS and YYNGEE. DNA of the CDR3: TGTGCCAGCAGCGATGACAGCTACTCTGGAAACACCATATATTTT. Amino acid sequence: CASSDDSYSGNTIYF. The whole variable domain, filled in from reference TRBV9 and TRBJ1-3, reads DSGVTQTPKHLITATGQRVTLRCSPRSGDLSVYWYQQSLDQGLQFLIQYYNGEERAKGNILERFSAQQFPDLHSELNLSSLELGDSALYFCASSDDSYSGNTIYFGEGSWLTVV.

The gene calls are TRBV27 and TRBJ2-7, with a tentative D call TRBD1 (5 bases). Germline loops: CDR1 MNHEY, CDR2 SMNVEV (reference sequence). CDR3 length: 15 amino acids. The V gene lost 2 bases and the J gene lost 2 bases, with 13 bases spanning the gap. The CDR3 is CASSLVGRVPYEQYF. In DNA, the CDR3 is TGTGCCAGCAGTTTAGTTGGCAGGGTGCCCTACGAGCAGTACTTC.

This chain joins TRBV2 and TRBJ2-2; perhaps TRBD1 as D (6 bases). CDR1 is SNHLY and CDR2 is FYNNEI in the germline V gene. This CDR3 has 16 amino acids. The V gene lost 5 bases and the J gene lost 4 bases, with 17 bases spanning the gap. In DNA form, the CDR3 reads TGTGCCAGCAGTATCGGTCAGGGGCGCGTCACCGGGGAGCTGTTTTTT. It codes for CASSIGQGRVTGELFF.

CDR3 DNA: TGTGCCAGTAGCGTTACATTCGATACCTACGAGCAGTACTTC. Its translation: CASSVTFDTYEQYF. The V call is TRBV19, the J call TRBJ2-7; D gene uncertain. The germline V gene has CDR1 LNHDA and CDR2 SQIVND (reference sequence). The ends were cut back, 6 bases at V and 2 bases at J, with 14 bases in the middle. The CDR3 sequence is 14 residues long.